Included here is one T cell receptor (beta chain) sequence, with context. The antigen is not known. TCRdb's table, derived via immunoSEQ multiplex PCR, lists solely in-frame clones and lacks some. The top ten clones hold roughly 6% of a sample with a few hundred thousand clones, about 93% of them seen once. Time point given: blood from clinic visit 5 months post-surgery; TSC patient then seizure free. Patients received at least one anti-epileptic drug before surgery. The source of the sample is a study of brain T cells in children with intractable seizures. The CDR3 is 13 amino acids. Germline CDR1 LNHDA, CDR2 SQIVND (reference sequence). The V gene lost 0 bases and the J gene lost 4 bases, with 7 bases spanning the gap. General study results and limits: Patients' HCMV serostatus was unknown; virus specificity rests on CDR3 similarity alone.

The chain employs TRBV19 and TRBJ2-7; D is unclear. The sample was peripheral blood, taken roughly 5 months after surgery. The source of this sequence is a boy younger than two with tuberous sclerosis and intractable seizures. The DNA of the CDR3 is TGTGCCAGTAGTATAGAGGCTAAGTACGAGCAGTACTTC. Encoded protein: CASSIEAKYEQYF.